This passage covers 20 T cell receptor beta chains from one sample sequenced in a study of T cells after yellow fever vaccination. TCRdb reanalysed the 5' RACE reads using MiXCR and keeps one entry per CDR3 protein. Among 250,000 to 300,000 distinct CDR3 sequences, 10% to 15% were seen once, and the ten largest hold around 0.49%. Specimen: CD4+ T cells sorted from PBMCs, collected 45 days after the yellow fever booster vaccination. The origin of the receptors is a man aged 30 to 45 who received the YFV17D yellow fever vaccine.

V gene TRBV7-3 combines with J gene TRBJ2-1; TRBD1 agrees at 8 bases. The V gene's germline CDR1 is SGHTA and CDR2 FQGTGA. This CDR3 has 15 amino acids. V shed 7 bases and J 7 bases; nucleotides not matched to a gene: 12. In DNA, the CDR3 is TGTGCCAGCACCCGGGGGACAGGAGGAATGAATGAGCAGTTCTTC. Its protein product is CASTRGTGGMNEQFF.

This clonotype has ten or more counts. This chain connects TRBV29-1 to TRBJ2-7, with unresolved D. V was pared by 4 bases and J by 5 bases, with 15 bases between. CDR3 size: 13 residues. Germline V gives CDR1 SQVTM, CDR2 ANQGSEA. The CDR3 sequence is CSVVQFQAHEQYF. CDR3 sequence (DNA): TGCAGCGTTGTACAGTTTCAAGCCCACGAGCAGTACTTC.

CDR3 region: CASSFGLVRAGELFF. The CDR3 DNA sequence: TGTGCCAGCAGCTTCGGCCTAGTTAGGGCCGGGGAGCTGTTTTTT. The chain employs TRBV7-8 and TRBJ2-2; D unclear. V dropped 3 bases and J dropped 6 bases, with 14 bases sitting between them. This CDR3 has 15 residues. Looked up from germline, CDR1 is SGHVS and CDR2 is FQNEAQ.

This clonotype was detected only a few times. The genes are TRBV7-2 and TRBJ2-5; unclear D gene. Germline CDR1 is SGHTA and CDR2 is FQGNSA. The CDR3 is 12 amino acids. Between the trimmed V and J ends, which lost 5 bases and 1 base, there was a span of 5 bases. The CDR3 DNA reads as TGTGCCAGCAGCCTAATCCAAGAGACCCAGTACTTC. Its translation is CASSLIQETQYF.

The chain employs TRBV10-2 and TRBJ2-7, with TRBD1 as a possible D gene (6 bases). V shed 6 bases and J shed 2 bases, with 23 bases lying between them. CDR3 length equals 17 residues. Germline V gives CDR1 WSHSY, CDR2 SAAADI. CDR3 amino acids: CASRPPSTGIGAYEQYF. The CDR3 DNA reads as TGCGCCAGCAGACCACCCTCAACAGGGATAGGGGCCTACGAGCAGTACTTC.

This clonotype was counted between two and nine times. This sequence joins TRBV7-6 and TRBJ2-2; D assignment may be TRBD1 or TRBD2 (6 bases each). V lost 6 bases and J lost 2, with 13 bases in between. The length of the CDR3 is 15 residues. Looked up from germline, CDR1 is SGHVS and CDR2 is FNYEAQ. CDR3: CASSLEGHNTGELFF. The CDR3 DNA is TGTGCCAGCAGTTTGGAGGGACATAACACCGGGGAGCTGTTTTTT.

This clonotype was picked up many times. The rearrangement joins TRBV29-1 to TRBJ2-5; perhaps D is TRBD1 or TRBD2 (6 bases each). Deletions cut 6 bases from V and 5 bases from J, with 13 bases between. The CDR3 length is 12 residues. Germline CDR1 and CDR2: SQVTM and ANQGSEA. CDR3 sequence reads: CSVLSGGETQYF. The CDR3 DNA is TGCAGCGTCCTTTCCGGGGGCGAGACCCAGTACTTC.

This chain joins TRBV4-3 and TRBJ2-3; 7 bases map to TRBD1. The length of the CDR3 is 15 residues. Germline V gene lookup returns CDR1 LGHNA and CDR2 YSLEER. With 3 bases clipped from V and 4 bases from J, the junction kept 7 bases outside the gene matches. The CDR3 loop is CASSHGQVNADTQYF. The CDR3 region has the DNA TGCGCCAGCAGCCATGGACAGGTTAACGCAGATACGCAGTATTTT.

In its sample, this clonotype was seen a few times. The chain links TRBV20-1 to TRBJ1-1; possible D gene TRBD1, 5 bases. V was shortened by 2 bases and J by 4 bases, with 11 bases between the two germline ends. Germline loops: CDR1 DFQATT, CDR2 SNEGSKA (reference sequence). The CDR3 loop spans 13 amino acids. The CDR3 DNA reads as TGCAGTGCTAGAAAAGGGGCCACCACTGAAGCTTTCTTT. Protein sequence: CSARKGATTEAFF.

The rearrangement uses TRBV5-1 and TRBJ2-5; D possibly corresponds to TRBD2 (5 bases). V was pared by 0 bases and J by 2 bases, with 8 bases between. CDR1 is SGHRS and CDR2 is YFSETQ in the germline V gene. The CDR3 has 14 residues. This chain's CDR3 is CASSLGRSQETQYF. In DNA form, the CDR3 reads TGCGCCAGCAGCTTGGGGAGGAGTCAAGAGACCCAGTACTTC.

This clonotype was found many times. V and J are TRBV20-1 and TRBJ1-5; the D is unclear. With 4 bases removed from V and 0 bases from J, the gap between germline ends came to 7 bases. There are 13 residues in the CDR3. CDR1 DFQATT and CDR2 SNEGSKA come from the germline V gene (reference sequence). The CDR3 DNA sequence: TGCAGTGCTATGATAGATAGCAATCAGCCCCAGCATTTT. Translating it yields CSAMIDSNQPQHF.

This clonotype appeared many times. The rearrangement uses TRBV29-1 and TRBJ2-5; D unresolved. V was trimmed by 6 bases and J by 5 bases, leaving 13 bases between them. The CDR3 extends over 12 amino acids. The germline V gene has CDR1 SQVTM and CDR2 ANQGSEA. CDR3 residues: CSVAVMGETQYF. The CDR3, as DNA: TGCAGCGTCGCAGTAATGGGGGAGACCCAGTACTTC.

The chain joins TRBV7-2 to TRBJ2-2; 10 bases are shared with TRBD2. The CDR3 loop spans 16 amino acids. V lost 5 bases, J lost 1 base, and 4 bases stayed unmatched. The germline CDR1 and CDR2 sequences are SGHTA and FQGNSA. The CDR3 DNA reads TGTGCCAGCAGCCCAAGGACTAGCGGGAACACCGGGGAGCTGTTTTTT. The encoded protein is CASSPRTSGNTGELFF.

Only one count was recorded for this clonotype. This chain joins TRBV18 and TRBJ2-7, with 9 bases aligning to TRBD1. Germline V gene lookup returns CDR1 KGHSH and CDR2 LQKENI. The J segment lost 4 bases and the V segment lost 3 bases, leaving 7 bases of the junction unmatched. The CDR3 runs to 15 residues. The CDR3: CASSPALGQGYEQYF. DNA of the CDR3: TGTGCCAGCTCACCCGCGTTGGGACAGGGTTACGAGCAGTACTTC.

This clonotype was detected only a few times. This sequence joins TRBV6-2 or TRBV6-3 and TRBJ2-7; TRBD1 agrees at 9 bases. Germline V lookup: CDR1 MNHEY, CDR2 SVGEGT. The CDR3 sequence is 17 residues long. V lost 3 bases, J lost 3 bases, and 12 bases stayed unmatched. CDR3 DNA sequence: TGTGCCAGCAGTTATTCGAAGGGACAGGGAATAGGCTACGAGCAGTACTTC. It is translated as CASSYSKGQGIGYEQYF.

J is TRBJ2-7 and V is TRBV11-2; D gene ambiguous. The CDR3 runs to 11 residues. Per germline, CDR1 SGHAT and CDR2 FQNNGV. The ends were cut back, 0 bases at V and 10 bases at J, with 7 bases in the middle. CDR3 DNA: TGTGCCAGCAGCTTAGATGGCTTTCAGTACTTC. Translating gives CASSLDGFQYF. The variable domain in full, with the rest retrieved from reference TRBV11-2 and TRBJ2-7, is EAGVAQSPRYKIIEKRQSVAFWCNPISGHATLYWYQQILGQGPKLLIQFQNNGVVDDSQLPKDRFSAERLKGVDSTLKIQPAKLEDSAVYLCASSLDGFQYFGPGTRLTVT.

The chain is built from TRBV3-1 and TRBJ1-3; 7 positions agree with TRBD1. The CDR3 is made up of 14 amino acids. V lost 4 bases, J lost 2 bases, and 2 bases stayed unmatched. Germline-derived CDR1 and CDR2 are LGHDT and YNNKEL (reference sequence). CDR3 in DNA: TGTGCCAGCAGCCCAGGGGGAACTGGAAACACCATATATTTT. It specifies CASSPGGTGNTIYF.

This clonotype was seen at least ten times. The chain is built from TRBV15 and TRBJ2-7; the match to TRBD2 covers 13 bases. The CDR3 loop spans 17 amino acids. Germline CDR1 is LNHNV and CDR2 is YYDKDF (reference sequence). V lost 1 base to trimming and J lost 3 bases; unmatched junction nucleotides: 6. The CDR3 region is CATSRGIGTSGNYEQYF. The CDR3 DNA is TGTGCCACCAGCAGAGGAATCGGGACTAGCGGGAACTACGAGCAGTACTTC.

The gene calls are TRBV6-1 and TRBJ1-1; 8 nucleotides align to TRBD1. Per germline, CDR1 MNHNS and CDR2 SASEGT. Trimming at V came to 6 bases and at J to 7 bases, leaving 10 bases not matched to a gene. This CDR3 comprises 14 residues. This CDR3 is CASSPAGGLGEAFF. DNA for the CDR3: TGTGCCAGCAGCCCCGCAGGGGGCCTGGGTGAAGCTTTCTTT.

This clonotype was seen a handful of times. The V and J genes are TRBV18 and TRBJ2-3; 7 bases are shared with TRBD1. The trim removed 3 bases at V and 3 bases at J, leaving 6 bases unmatched. The CDR3 consists of 15 residues. Looked up from germline, CDR1 is KGHSH and CDR2 is LQKENI. The CDR3 loop is CASSPSRTGTDTQYF. The CDR3 nucleotides read TGTGCCAGCTCACCCTCGCGGACAGGTACAGATACGCAGTATTTT.